A single TCR beta chain is shown here with its context. Antigen specificity is unknown. The data originate from a study of Ad26.COV2.S vaccination and SARS-CoV-2 variants. Study-level findings and limits: Estimates derived from TCR breadth and depth analyses may have underestimated total T cell responses. Greater spike-specific TCR breadth was seen in vaccine recipients than in placebo recipients. It was found that vaccine and placebo recipients had similar non-spike TCR breadth.

CDR3 length equals 13 residues. V was trimmed by 3 bases and J by 5 bases, leaving 11 bases between them. CDR1 and CDR2 from the germline V gene are SGDLS and YYNGEE. Treatment in this sample: over 15 received Ad26.COV2.S at low or high dose, single or two shots; about 5 received placebo; per-sample allocation not given. Sampling was performed 63 days after the first vaccine or placebo injection. The table came from immunoSEQ multiplex PCR; TCRdb's copy has only in-frame clones and leaves some out. The profile shows 200,000 to 250,000 clones, 88% of them singletons. The chain employs TRBV9 and TRBJ2-5; D is unresolved. This specimen consisted of peripheral blood, obtained in a trial of Ad26.COV2.S vaccine versus placebo. This TCR came from a person between 18 and 60 years old who received the Ad26.COV2.S COVID-19 vaccine or a placebo. The DNA for the CDR3 is TGTGCCAGCAGCGCCAGCCTCGGGGAGACCCAGTACTTC. Translation gives CASSASLGETQYF.